Below are 29 T cell receptor beta chains sequenced from a single sample in a study of identical twins. TCRdb itself ran the 5' RACE reads through MiXCR, one entry per CDR3 protein. The data contain 1,800,000 or so distinct CDR3 sequences, 25% to 35% of them singletons. Sequenced sample: cord blood. All receptors derive from a newborn girl in good health.

To note about this clonotype: Given a much more abundant clone one base away, this may be a read error. The V gene is TRBV7-2, the J gene TRBJ2-3; D is perhaps TRBD2 (5 bases). Germline-derived CDR1 and CDR2 are SGHTA and FQGNSA. This CDR3 is built from 16 residues. CDR3: CANSLLRGSSTDTQYF. In nucleotides, the CDR3 is TGTGCCAACAGCTTACTGCGCGGGTCTAGCACAGATACGCAGTATTTT.

The chain combines TRBV5-1 with TRBJ2-2; 7 positions agree with TRBD1. The CDR3 totals 16 residues. With V trimmed by 1 base and J by 0 bases, 3 bases remained unmatched. CDR1 SGHRS and CDR2 YFSETQ come from the germline V gene. The CDR3 DNA follows: TGCGCCAGCAGCTTGACCCAGGGGGCGAACACCGGGGAGCTGTTTTTT. Amino acids: CASSLTQGANTGELFF. Filled out from reference TRBV5-1 and TRBJ2-2, the complete variable domain reads KAGVTQTPRYLIKTRGQQVTLSCSPISGHRSVSWYQQTPGQGLQFLFEYFSETQRNKGNFPGRFSGRQFSNSRSEMNVSTLELGDSALYLCASSLTQGANTGELFFGEGSRLTVL.

The gene calls are TRBV7-8 and TRBJ2-4; 11 nucleotides align to TRBD2. The CDR3 runs 16 residues. CDR1 SGHVS and CDR2 FQNEAQ come from the germline V gene. With 9 bases clipped from V and 13 bases from J, the junction kept 20 bases outside the gene matches. CDR3 amino acids: CASSRLAGTSGIGQYF. In DNA, the CDR3 is TGTGCCAGTAGCCGCCTAGCCGGGACTAGCGGTATTGGGCAGTACTTC.

This clonotype was seen more than once but under ten times. The chain employs TRBV15 and TRBJ1-4, with 9 bases matching TRBD1. V lost 0 bases, J lost 7 bases, and 3 bases stayed unmatched. The CDR3 has 15 amino acids. From germline, CDR1 is LNHNV and CDR2 YYDKDF (reference sequence). The CDR3 DNA follows: TGTGCCACCAGCAGAGATCCGGGACAGGGTGAAAAACTGTTTTTT. This codes for CATSRDPGQGEKLFF.

This chain uses TRBV12-3 or TRBV12-4 with TRBJ1-1, with 9 bases identical to TRBD1. V was pared by 3 bases and J by 11 bases, with 10 bases of the junction left unmatched. The CDR3 runs 14 residues. In DNA, the CDR3 is TGTGCCAGCAGTTTGGCCGGGACAGGGAGCGTCGCTTTCTTT. Translation gives CASSLAGTGSVAFF.

CDR3 sequence (DNA): TGCAGTGCTAGGCTCCGGGGGACTGAGCAGTTCTTC. Translated: CSARLRGTEQFF. This chain connects TRBV20-1 to TRBJ2-1; perhaps TRBD2 as D (6 bases). The V end was cut by 3 bases, the J end by 9 bases, with 12 bases between. The germline CDR1 and CDR2 sequences are DFQATT and SNEGSKA (reference sequence). This CDR3 contains 12 residues.

The chain employs TRBV12-3 or TRBV12-4 and TRBJ2-1, with 11 bases aligning to TRBD2. The J call may be wrong; the DNA end is better matched by TRBJ2-7. This CDR3 is 18 amino acids long. DNA of the CDR3: TGTGCCAGCAGTTTAAGACTAGCGGGGTACAGCTCCTACAATGAGCAGTACTTC. It translates to CASSLRLAGYSSYNEQYF.

This clonotype occurred a few times. This sequence joins TRBV20-1 and TRBJ1-2; tentatively, D is TRBD1 (5 bases). CDR1 is DFQATT and CDR2 is SNEGSKA in the germline V gene (reference sequence). The CDR3 sequence is 12 residues long. V lost 0 bases and J lost 8, with 10 bases in between. The CDR3 DNA is TGCAGTGCTAGAGATCAGCCAGGGGGCTACACCTTC. It encodes CSARDQPGGYTF.

The V gene is TRBV4-2, the J gene TRBJ1-1; possible D gene TRBD1, 6 bases. The CDR3 sequence is 16 residues long. Germline values: CDR1 LGHNA, CDR2 YNFKEQ. V was cut by 0 bases and J by 0 bases, with 11 bases left in between. The CDR3 protein is CASSQEGRGMNTEAFF. The CDR3 DNA reads TGTGCCAGCAGCCAAGAGGGCAGGGGCATGAACACTGAAGCTTTCTTT.

In this sample, this clonotype turned up a few times. The chain combines TRBV28 with TRBJ2-5; TRBD2 agrees at 9 bases. The end of the DNA aligns better with TRBJ2-7, so the J call may be wrong. The CDR3 runs 15 residues. CDR1 is MDHEN, CDR2 SYDVKM, per germline. This chain's CDR3 is CASSLVASGRYEQYF. The CDR3 bases are TGTGCCAGCAGTTTAGTCGCGAGCGGGAGGTACGAGCAGTACTTC.

J is TRBJ2-1 and V is TRBV24-1, with 7 bases aligning to TRBD1. CDR3 length equals 15 residues. Germline V gene lookup returns CDR1 KGHDR and CDR2 SFDVKD. The ends lost 4 bases at V and 6 bases at J; junction bases unmatched: 8. CDR3 nucleotides: TGTGCCACCAGTGACCGGCTAGGGGGCTGCAATGAGCAGTTCTTC. This translates into CATSDRLGGCNEQFF.

The chain couples TRBV28 to TRBJ1-2; 7 nucleotides align to TRBD1. The length of the CDR3 is 15 residues. The germline gives CDR1 MDHEN, CDR2 SYDVKM. Germline trimming cut 6 bases from V and 2 bases from J; bases unmatched to any gene: 9. The CDR3 nucleotides read TGTGCCAGCAGCACAGGGACAGAACTCAACTATGGCTACACCTTC. It yields the protein CASSTGTELNYGYTF.

This clonotype was picked up one time. The chain carries TRBV6-5 and TRBJ2-3; 12 bases are shared with TRBD2. The CDR3 is made up of 19 amino acids. The J segment lost 2 bases and the V segment lost 0 bases, leaving 9 bases of the junction unmatched. Germline CDR1 is MNHEY and CDR2 is SVGAGI. CDR3: CASSYSRLLAGGHTDTQYF. CDR3 nucleotides: TGTGCCAGCAGTTACTCGAGGTTACTAGCGGGGGGACACACAGATACGCAGTATTTT.

This rearrangement joins TRBV10-3 to TRBJ2-3, with a possible D match to TRBD2 (7 bases). V shed 9 bases and J shed 0 bases, with 16 bases lying between them. Germline CDR1 is ENHRY and CDR2 is SYGVKD. The CDR3 is made up of 15 amino acids. Here the CDR3 DNA reads TGTGCCATTAACTCGGGGGGCCTCAGCACAGATACGCAGTATTTT. This gives the protein CAINSGGLSTDTQYF.

The gene calls are TRBV11-2 and TRBJ2-1; D is ambiguous. CDR3 length: 15 residues. CDR1 and CDR2 (germline): SGHAT, FQNNGV. Trimming pared 2 bases from V and 6 bases from J, leaving 14 bases between. The chain's CDR3 is CASSLLGTVGNEQFF. The CDR3 nucleotides read TGTGCCAGCAGCTTATTGGGAACCGTTGGCAATGAGCAGTTCTTC. Full variable domain (rest looked up from reference TRBV11-2 and TRBJ2-1): EAGVAQSPRYKIIEKRQSVAFWCNPISGHATLYWYQQILGQGPKLLIQFQNNGVVDDSQLPKDRFSAERLKGVDSTLKIQPAKLEDSAVYLCASSLLGTVGNEQFFGPGTRLTVL.

The chain combines TRBV29-1 with TRBJ2-4, with D perhaps assigned TRBD1 or TRBD2 (6 bases each). The CDR3 runs 13 residues. The V gene lost 5 bases and the J gene lost 13 bases, with 21 bases spanning the gap. Germline V CDR1 and CDR2: SQVTM, ANQGSEA. The chain's CDR3 is CSVIRSGANEQYF. CDR3 coding DNA: TGCAGCGTTATACGGTCGGGGGCGAATGAGCAGTACTTC.

V is TRBV4-1 and J is TRBJ2-1; no clear D. V was pared by 3 bases and J by 5 bases, with 17 bases between. Germline values: CDR1 MGHRA, CDR2 YSYEKL. The CDR3 runs to 16 residues. CDR3 residues: CASSHLRLIVHNEQFF. CDR3 nucleotides: TGCGCCAGCAGCCACCTCCGTTTAATAGTGCACAATGAGCAGTTCTTC.

This clonotype was seen only a few times. DNA for the CDR3: TGTGCCAGCAGTTCCCACAGGGGGCGGGAGACCCAGTACTTC. Protein product: CASSSHRGRETQYF. The chain carries TRBV6-6 and TRBJ2-5, with 9 bases fitting TRBD1. There are 14 residues in the CDR3. The V and J ends lost 4 bases and 5 bases, in that order; junction bases with no gene match: 5. CDR1 is MNHNY, CDR2 SVGAGI, per germline (reference sequence).

This chain links TRBV20-1 with TRBJ2-3, with 10 bases lining up with TRBD2. Germline loops: CDR1 DFQATT, CDR2 SNEGSKA (reference sequence). The junction had 2 bases not matched to a gene; V was cut back by 6 bases and J by 5 bases. This CDR3 is 12 amino acids long. The CDR3 sequence: CSAQRGGDTQYF. The CDR3 DNA follows: TGCAGTGCCCAGCGGGGGGGAGATACGCAGTATTTT.

The table lists this clonotype with many counts. This rearrangement joins TRBV3-1 to TRBJ2-5; D not resolved. Trimming pared 1 base from V and 3 bases from J, leaving 3 bases between. Germline V gene lookup returns CDR1 LGHDT and CDR2 YNNKEL (reference sequence). The CDR3 spans 12 residues. DNA of the CDR3: TGTGCCAGCAGCCAAGCTGAAGAGACCCAGTACTTC. Its protein product is CASSQAEETQYF.

This clonotype was observed a few times. The chain couples TRBV5-1 to TRBJ2-3; 8 positions agree with TRBD2. The CDR3 has 16 amino acids. CDR1 and CDR2 (germline): SGHRS, YFSETQ. The ends lost 5 bases at V and 2 bases at J; junction bases unmatched: 10. This CDR3 reads CASRILAGPPTDTQYF. The CDR3 DNA reads as TGCGCCAGCAGGATCTTAGCGGGACCGCCCACAGATACGCAGTATTTT.

This clonotype was counted between two and nine times. This rearrangement joins TRBV12-3 or TRBV12-4 to TRBJ1-2, with D maybe TRBD1 (6 bases). This CDR3 has 15 amino acids. V lost 5 bases and J 5 bases, leaving 18 bases between the germline ends. The CDR3 nucleotides are TGTGCCAGCAGTGACCGGGACCTGAGGGGGTATGGCTACACCTTC. Its translation: CASSDRDLRGYGYTF.

This clonotype was observed a few times. The chain carries TRBV4-2 and TRBJ2-4; TRBD2 matches at 8 bases. The CDR3 spans 16 residues. Germline lookup yields CDR1 LGHNA and CDR2 YNFKEQ. Trimming at V came to 0 bases and at J to 7 bases, leaving 8 bases not matched to a gene. The CDR3 reads CASSQEGGAGVNIQYF. The CDR3 nucleotides are TGTGCCAGCAGCCAAGAGGGGGGAGCGGGGGTGAACATTCAGTACTTC.

This clonotype was observed a few times. The V and J genes are TRBV11-2 and TRBJ2-1; 9 nucleotides align to TRBD2. V shed 5 bases and J 10 bases; nucleotides not matched to a gene: 15. CDR3 size: 16 residues. Germline V gene sequence: CDR1 SGHAT, CDR2 FQNNGV. The CDR3 loop is CASSPGGRGPFSEQFF. The CDR3 coding sequence is TGTGCCAGCAGCCCCGGCGGGAGGGGGCCTTTTTCGGAGCAGTTCTTC.

The chain employs TRBV20-1 and TRBJ1-1; no clear D. This CDR3 has 11 amino acids. Germline CDR1 DFQATT, CDR2 SNEGSKA (reference sequence). With 5 bases removed from V and 11 bases from J, the gap between germline ends came to 15 bases. The CDR3 here is CSAWAQLRAFF. The CDR3 DNA is TGCAGTGCTTGGGCCCAACTTCGGGCTTTCTTT.

A remark on this clonotype: A much larger clone differs by one base, so this may be a read error. V usage is TRBV5-1 and J usage is TRBJ2-4; 9 bases are a match to TRBD2. The CDR3 spans 17 residues. The germline V gene has CDR1 SGHRS and CDR2 YFSETQ. The CDR3 region is CANSSGLATLAKNIQYF. CDR3 coding DNA: TGCGCCAACAGCTCCGGACTAGCGACTCTAGCCAAAAACATTCAGTACTTC.

The sample holds a few counts of this clonotype. This chain connects TRBV21-1 to TRBJ2-3; TRBD1, the table's D call, lacks a check against the DNA. TRBV21-1 is a known pseudogene. This CDR3 has 17 amino acids. CDR3 sequence (DNA): TGTGCCAGCAGCAGGGGCAGGCGGTGCCCTAGCACAGATACGCAGTATTTT. Its translation is CASSRGRRCPSTDTQYF.

In this sample, this clonotype turned up a few times. The chain recombines TRBV6-4 with TRBJ2-7; D gene uncertain. V dropped 0 bases and J dropped 0 bases, with 9 bases sitting between them. The CDR3 covers 15 residues. Per germline, CDR1 MRHNA and CDR2 SNTAGT. CDR3 sequence (DNA): TGTGCCAGCAGTGACTCTAGGCCTAGCTCCTACGAGCAGTACTTC. Residues: CASSDSRPSSYEQYF.

This clonotype appeared many times. The V gene is TRBV12-3 or TRBV12-4, the J gene TRBJ1-6, with D uncertain. The V and J ends lost 6 bases and 0 bases respectively, with 6 bases between them. This CDR3 is 14 amino acids long. The CDR3 DNA reads as TGTGCCAGCAGCGTAAGCTCCTATAATTCACCCCTCCACTTT. Translation gives CASSVSSYNSPLHF.